A selection of T cell receptor beta chains follows, all from one sample in a study of cytomegalovirus exposure and HLA in healthy donors. TCRdb keeps only in-frame clones here, not all; method: immunoSEQ multiplex PCR. This table has 160,000 or so clones, approximately 88% appearing once. The sample comprised PBMCs. The receptors stem from a man between 25 and 39 years old in good health and CMV-seronegative. Both conserved end residues are part of each CDR3.

v_gene,j_gene,CDR3aa
TRBV5-6,TRBJ1-6,CASSLGTGASPLHF
TRBV30,TRBJ1-1,CAWAPSWGTAEAFF
TRBV1,TRBJ1-5,CTSREKWTGGNQPQHF
TRBV9,TRBJ2-5,CASSVARGETQYF
TRBV9,TRBJ2-5,CASSDPSGWNQETQYF
TRBV10-1,TRBJ2-1,CAKRDRGGRTRPEQFF
TRBV5-1,TRBJ2-5,CASSLASGGPQETQYF
TRBV28,.,CASSVPRQGSSYEQYF
TRBV7-9,TRBJ2-7,CASSPVKLAASEQYF
TRBV7-9,TRBJ2-7,CASSLTPRGEQYF
TRBV28,TRBJ2-1,CASSLGPAYNEQFF
TRBV29-1,TRBJ2-7,CSVGGRYEQYF
TRBV28,TRBJ1-4,CASIWAGKSIGEKLFF
TRBV27,TRBJ2-5,CASSFLAGSATQETQYF
TRBV25-1,TRBJ2-2,CASTSPTTNTGELFF
TRBV5-1,TRBJ1-2,CASSPSRANYGYTF
TRBV7-2,TRBJ1-6,CASSPIRGVGNSPLHF
TRBV30,TRBJ2-1,CAWSGLAGGVSYNEQFF
TRBV9,TRBJ2-2,CASSVTGNTGELFF
TRBV5-1,TRBJ1-1,CASGSNTEAFF
TRBV5-1,TRBJ2-1,CASSGQGSYNEQFF
TRBV28,TRBJ2-5,CASSGQRQGARTETQYF
TRBV27,TRBJ2-1,CATQGSLYNEQFF
TRBV28,TRBJ2-1,CASSLSQRPTEEQFF
TRBV6-1,TRBJ1-2,CASSARQGATGYTF
TRBV7-9,TRBJ1-1,CASSLAGTGEAFF
TRBV7-9,TRBJ2-5,CASSLLGQKQETQYF